Below are 14 T cell receptor beta chains sequenced from a single sample in a study of memory CD4+ T cells and cytomegalovirus serostatus. Generated by immunoSEQ multiplex PCR, the TCRdb table keeps only in-frame clones and is missing some. This sample yields about 57,000 clones, of which roughly four fifths are seen a single time; 0.75% to 0.85% belongs to the top ten. The sort gate was single viable CD3+CD4+CD8-CD45RO+ cells for memory CD4+ T cells. The sequenced sample was memory CD4+ T cells from blood. The receptor source for this set is an adult in good health and CMV-seronegative.

In its sample, this clone was seen a few times. J is TRBJ2-2 and V is TRBV18, with a weak D call TRBD2 (5 bases). This CDR3 is 13 amino acids long. With 2 bases removed from V and 8 bases from J, the gap between germline ends came to 9 bases. In germline, CDR1 is KGHSH, CDR2 LQKENI. The CDR3 reads CASSPGGLGELFF. The CDR3 region has the DNA TGTGCCAGCTCACCAGGAGGCTTGGGGGAGCTGTTTTTT.

This clone was found a few times. The V call is TRBV9, the J call TRBJ1-3; D is unclear. The CDR3 totals 12 residues. Germline CDR1 reads SGDLS; CDR2 reads YYNGEE. Between the trimmed V and J ends, which lost 4 bases and 4 bases, there was a span of 6 bases. CDR3 loop: CASSPWGNTIYF. CDR3 nucleotide sequence: TGTGCCAGCAGCCCTTGGGGAAACACCATATATTTT. Combining the CDR3 with reference TRBV9 and TRBJ1-3 gives the whole variable domain DSGVTQTPKHLITATGQRVTLRCSPRSGDLSVYWYQQSLDQGLQFLIQYYNGEERAKGNILERFSAQQFPDLHSELNLSSLELGDSALYFCASSPWGNTIYFGEGSWLTVV.

J is TRBJ1-2 and V is TRBV7-2; TRBD1 is a possible D gene (5 bases). In germline, CDR1 is SGHTA, CDR2 FQGNSA. This CDR3 is built from 14 residues. Trimming cost V 1 base and J 3 bases, with 9 bases left between them. The CDR3 here is CASSLGGADYGYTF. CDR3 coding DNA: TGTGCCAGCAGCTTAGGGGGCGCGGACTATGGCTACACCTTC.

The chain is built from TRBV18 and TRBJ2-2; D is possibly TRBD1 (5 bases). The CDR3 contains 19 residues. The V gene's germline CDR1 is KGHSH and CDR2 LQKENI. V dropped 1 base and J dropped 3 bases, with 21 bases sitting between them. The CDR3 DNA reads as TGTGCCAGCTCACCACGGGGCAGTTCGGGCACCCGGGACACCGGGGAGCTGTTTTTT. Translating it yields CASSPRGSSGTRDTGELFF.

The gene calls are TRBV6-1 and TRBJ1-5, with no clear D. CDR1 and CDR2 from the germline V gene are MNHNS and SASEGT. The CDR3 sequence is 13 residues long. The V gene lost 3 bases and the J gene lost 5 bases, with 8 bases spanning the gap. CDR3 amino acids: CASSDAPHQPQHF. The CDR3, as DNA: TGTGCCAGCAGTGACGCCCCACATCAGCCCCAGCATTTT.

This clone was seen a handful of times. This chain uses TRBV5-1 with TRBJ2-1; the match to TRBD1 covers 7 bases. With V trimmed by 7 bases and J by 4 bases, 8 bases remained unmatched. The CDR3 extends over 14 amino acids. Germline V gene lookup returns CDR1 SGHRS and CDR2 YFSETQ. The CDR3 sequence: CASAPGQLYNEQFF. CDR3 in DNA: TGCGCCAGCGCACCGGGACAGCTATACAATGAGCAGTTCTTC.

This clone was counted between two and nine times. This chain uses TRBV28 with TRBJ1-1, with D unresolved. Germline values: CDR1 MDHEN, CDR2 SYDVKM. The CDR3 covers 14 residues. The V gene lost 4 bases and the J gene lost 8 bases, with 17 bases spanning the gap. Here the CDR3 DNA reads TGTGCCAGCAGTTCTGCTTCACCGGAAGACGAAGCTTTCTTT. This sequence encodes CASSSASPEDEAFF.

The V call is TRBV6-5, the J call TRBJ1-1; D is unresolved. Trimming cost V 5 bases and J 5 bases, with 12 bases left between them. The V gene's germline CDR1 is MNHEY and CDR2 SVGAGI. The CDR3 runs to 13 residues. CDR3 sequence: CASSPRSGTEAFF. The CDR3 nucleotides are TGTGCCAGCAGTCCCCGGTCGGGAACTGAAGCTTTCTTT.

A few counts support this clone. The rearrangement uses TRBV5-1 and TRBJ2-7; possibly TRBD1 for D (5 bases). CDR3 length equals 14 residues. V lost 1 base and J 2 bases, leaving 10 bases between the germline ends. Germline V gene sequence: CDR1 SGHRS, CDR2 YFSETQ. Written as DNA, the CDR3 is TGCGCCAGCAGCTTGATGGGGCCCCCCTACGAGCAGTACTTC. Translated: CASSLMGPPYEQYF.

The chain has TRBV7-9 and TRBJ2-3; D unresolved. V gave up 0 bases and J gave up 5 bases, with 12 bases separating them. This CDR3 is built from 15 residues. Germline loops: CDR1 SEHNR, CDR2 FQNEAQ (reference sequence). The DNA for the CDR3 is TGTGCCAGCAGCTTAGCAGCCGTCCGGAGAGATACGCAGTATTTT. This translates into CASSLAAVRRDTQYF. Full variable domain (rest looked up from reference TRBV7-9 and TRBJ2-3): DTGVSQNPRHKITKRGQNVTFRCDPISEHNRLYWYRQTLGQGPEFLTYFQNEAQLEKSRLLSDRFSAERPKGSFSTLEIQRTEQGDSAMYLCASSLAAVRRDTQYFGPGTRLTVL.

This chain connects TRBV2 to TRBJ1-1; 8 bases are a match to TRBD1. The germline V gene encodes CDR1 SNHLY and CDR2 FYNNEI. The junction had 11 bases not matched to a gene; V was cut back by 7 bases and J by 7 bases. CDR3 length: 14 amino acids. CDR3 loop: CASKPTGGMSEAFF. The CDR3 DNA follows: TGTGCCAGCAAGCCCACAGGGGGAATGAGTGAAGCTTTCTTT. Combining the CDR3 with reference TRBV2 and TRBJ1-1 gives the whole variable domain EPEVTQTPSHQVTQMGQEVILRCVPISNHLYFYWYRQILGQKVEFLVSFYNNEISEKSEIFDDQFSVERPDGSNFTLKIRSTKLEDSAMYFCASKPTGGMSEAFFGQGTRLTVV.

The V gene is TRBV27, the J gene TRBJ2-7; 8 bases align to TRBD1. In germline, CDR1 is MNHEY, CDR2 SMNVEV (reference sequence). CDR3 length: 13 amino acids. V gave up 3 bases and J gave up 6 bases; unmatched junction bases: 4. CDR3 in amino acids: CASSFRTGFEQYF. In DNA, the CDR3 is TGTGCCAGCAGTTTTCGGACAGGGTTCGAGCAGTACTTC.

The chain couples TRBV6-1 to TRBJ1-3; no reliable D call. Germline CDR1 MNHNS, CDR2 SASEGT. The length of the CDR3 is 18 residues. V lost 0 bases and J lost 0, with 15 bases in between. This CDR3 reads CASSEASGPLRSGNTIYF. CDR3 DNA: TGTGCCAGCAGTGAAGCCTCCGGACCGCTCCGCTCTGGAAACACCATATATTTT.

The chain is built from TRBV9 and TRBJ1-2, with 7 positions matching TRBD1. Trimming took 0 bases from V and 6 from J; bases not matched to a gene: 2. The CDR3 sequence is 13 residues long. Germline CDR1 reads SGDLS; CDR2 reads YYNGEE. Written as DNA, the CDR3 is TGTGCCAGCAGCGTAGGGCAGGGGGATGGCTACACCTTC. Its translation: CASSVGQGDGYTF.